The clone carrying this T cell receptor beta chain was seen a handful of times. Its antigen is undetermined. This sample stems from a study of PD-1 blockade in classical Hodgkin lymphoma. Between the trimmed V and J ends, which lost 0 bases and 0 bases, there was a span of 13 bases. The V gene's germline CDR1 is LGHNA and CDR2 YNFKEQ. The CDR3 is 17 amino acids. Study-wide results and caveats: As was reported, newly diagnosed patients showed lower baseline TCR diversity than healthy donors did. CD4+ TCR diversity, unlike CD8+, rose significantly by C4D1. Excluded were patients who started nivolumab under 1 year after ASCT, a group that had lower diversity. Patients with a complete response exhibited baseline diversity comparable to newly diagnosed patients.

Time point meaning: cycle 4 day 1 (C4D1), after 5 to 7 weeks of nivolumab. Every patient was affected by relapse after autologous stem cell transplantation, while exposure to brentuximab vedotin was not uniform. Libraries were prepared by immunoSEQ multiplex PCR; TCRdb keeps only in-frame clonotypes and omits some of them. The sample holds about 44,000 clones; less than 75% are singletons and the top ten take approximately 2.8%. This clonotype originated in a human donor with classical Hodgkin lymphoma. The rearrangement uses TRBV4-2 and TRBJ2-3, with a weak D call TRBD1 (6 bases). The specimen was peripheral blood mononuclear cells (PBMCs), collected before the fourth cycle of nivolumab. In DNA form, the CDR3 reads TGTGCCAGCAGCCAAGAAGGGGGACAATCCAGCACAGATACGCAGTATTTT. It is translated as CASSQEGGQSSTDTQYF.